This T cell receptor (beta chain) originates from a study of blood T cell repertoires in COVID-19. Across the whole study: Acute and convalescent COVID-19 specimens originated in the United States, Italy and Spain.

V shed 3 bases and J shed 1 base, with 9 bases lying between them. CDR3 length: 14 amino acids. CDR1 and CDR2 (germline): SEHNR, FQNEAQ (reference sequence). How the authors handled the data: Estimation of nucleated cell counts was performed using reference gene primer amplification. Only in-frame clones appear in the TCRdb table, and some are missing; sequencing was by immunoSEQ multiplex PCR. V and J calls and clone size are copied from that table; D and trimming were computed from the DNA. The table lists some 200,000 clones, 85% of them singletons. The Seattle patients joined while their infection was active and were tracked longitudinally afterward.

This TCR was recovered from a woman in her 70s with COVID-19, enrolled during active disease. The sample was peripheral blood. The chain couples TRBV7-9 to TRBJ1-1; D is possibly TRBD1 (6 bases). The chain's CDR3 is CASSLAGANTEAFF. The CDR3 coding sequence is TGTGCCAGCAGCTTGGCAGGGGCGAACACTGAAGCTTTCTTT.